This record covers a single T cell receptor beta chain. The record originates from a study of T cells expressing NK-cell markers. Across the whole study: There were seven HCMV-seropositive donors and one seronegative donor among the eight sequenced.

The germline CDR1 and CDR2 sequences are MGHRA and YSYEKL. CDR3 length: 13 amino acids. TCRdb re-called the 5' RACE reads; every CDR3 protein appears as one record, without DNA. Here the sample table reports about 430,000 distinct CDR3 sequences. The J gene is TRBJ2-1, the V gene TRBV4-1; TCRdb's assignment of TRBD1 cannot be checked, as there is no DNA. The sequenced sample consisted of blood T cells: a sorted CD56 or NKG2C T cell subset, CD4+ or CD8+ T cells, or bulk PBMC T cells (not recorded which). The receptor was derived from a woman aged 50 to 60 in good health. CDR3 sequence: CASSQRTIGEQFF.